Described below is a single T cell receptor (beta chain) sequence and its context. This sample was taken from a study of blood T cell repertoires in COVID-19. Clones were read by immunoSEQ multiplex PCR, and TCRdb kept only the in-frame ones, dropping some. The data contain some 300,000 clones, around 88% of them singletons. Germline V gene sequence: CDR1 MNHEY, CDR2 SVGAGI. The junction had 4 bases not matched to a gene; V was cut back by 3 bases and J by 1 base. The CDR3 length is 15 residues. Sequencing used peripheral blood. This receptor was identified in a woman aged 30 to 39 who had recovered from COVID-19. The chain has TRBV6-5 and TRBJ2-5; TRBD2 aligns across 8 bases. CDR3 sequence (DNA): TGTGCCAGCAGTTATGGCGGGGGGCTCCAAGAGACCCAGTACTTC. Protein: CASSYGGGLQETQYF.